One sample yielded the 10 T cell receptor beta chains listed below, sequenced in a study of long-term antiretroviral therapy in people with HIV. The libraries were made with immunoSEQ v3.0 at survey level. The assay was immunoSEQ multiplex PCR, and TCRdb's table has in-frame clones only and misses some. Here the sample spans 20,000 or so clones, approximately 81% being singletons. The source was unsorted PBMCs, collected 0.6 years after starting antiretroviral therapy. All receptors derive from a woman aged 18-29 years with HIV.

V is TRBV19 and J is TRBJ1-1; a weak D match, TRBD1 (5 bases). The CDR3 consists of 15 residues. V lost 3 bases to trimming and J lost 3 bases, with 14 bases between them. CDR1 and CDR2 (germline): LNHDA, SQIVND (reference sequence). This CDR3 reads CASSIGPGKDTEAFF. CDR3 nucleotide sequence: TGTGCCAGTAGTATTGGGCCAGGGAAGGACACTGAAGCTTTCTTT. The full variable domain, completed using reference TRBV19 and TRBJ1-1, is DGGITQSPKYLFRKEGQNVTLSCEQNLNHDAMYWYRQDPGQGLRLIYYSQIVNDFQKGDIAEGYSVSREKKESFPLTVTSAQKNPTAFYLCASSIGPGKDTEAFFGQGTRLTVV.

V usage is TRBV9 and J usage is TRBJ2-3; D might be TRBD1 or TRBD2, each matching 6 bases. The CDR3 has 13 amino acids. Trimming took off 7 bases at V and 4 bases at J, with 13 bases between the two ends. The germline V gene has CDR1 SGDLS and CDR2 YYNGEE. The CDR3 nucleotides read TGTGCCAGCGGTGGGGGGCACGCAGATACGCAGTATTTT. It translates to CASGGGHADTQYF.

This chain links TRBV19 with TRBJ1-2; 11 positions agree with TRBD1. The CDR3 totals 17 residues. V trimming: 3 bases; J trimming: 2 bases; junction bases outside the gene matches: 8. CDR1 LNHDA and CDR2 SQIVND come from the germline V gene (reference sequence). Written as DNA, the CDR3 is TGTGCCAGTAGTATTCTAACCGGGACAGGGGGGAACTATGGCTACACCTTC. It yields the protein CASSILTGTGGNYGYTF.

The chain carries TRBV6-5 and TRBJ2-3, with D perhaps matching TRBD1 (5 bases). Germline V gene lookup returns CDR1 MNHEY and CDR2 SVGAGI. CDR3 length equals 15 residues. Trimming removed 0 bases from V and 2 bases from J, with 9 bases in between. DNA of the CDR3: TGTGCCAGCAGTTACTCCAGGGAAGTCACAGATACGCAGTATTTT. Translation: CASSYSREVTDTQYF.

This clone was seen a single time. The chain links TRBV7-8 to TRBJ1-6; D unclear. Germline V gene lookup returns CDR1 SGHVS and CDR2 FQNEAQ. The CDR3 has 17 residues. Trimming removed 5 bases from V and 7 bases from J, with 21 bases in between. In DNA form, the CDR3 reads TGTGCCAGCAGCCCCCGGCCGGATCCGAATGCGAATTCACCCCTCCACTTT. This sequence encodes CASSPRPDPNANSPLHF.

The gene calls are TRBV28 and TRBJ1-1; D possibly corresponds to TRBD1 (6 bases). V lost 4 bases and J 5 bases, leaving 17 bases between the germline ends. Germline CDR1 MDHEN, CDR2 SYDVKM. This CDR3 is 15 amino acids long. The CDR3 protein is CASSSPTGIGTEAFF. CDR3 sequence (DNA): TGTGCCAGCAGTTCTCCTACAGGGATTGGGACTGAAGCTTTCTTT.

The CDR3 DNA follows: TGTGCCAGCCATAGTAGCGGGGGGTTTACCGGGGAGCTGTTTTTT. It yields the protein CASHSSGGFTGELFF. V usage is TRBV9 and J usage is TRBJ2-2; 10 bases align to TRBD2. The CDR3 covers 15 residues. V was clipped by 7 bases and J by 5 bases; unmatched bases: 8. The germline V gene has CDR1 SGDLS and CDR2 YYNGEE. Filled out from reference TRBV9 and TRBJ2-2, the complete variable domain reads DSGVTQTPKHLITATGQRVTLRCSPRSGDLSVYWYQQSLDQGLQFLIQYYNGEERAKGNILERFSAQQFPDLHSELNLSSLELGDSALYFCASHSSGGFTGELFFGEGSRLTVL.

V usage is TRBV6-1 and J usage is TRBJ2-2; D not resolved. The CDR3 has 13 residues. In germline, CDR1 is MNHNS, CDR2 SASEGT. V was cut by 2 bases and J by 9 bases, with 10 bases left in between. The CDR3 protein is CASSESFGRELFF. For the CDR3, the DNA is TGTGCCAGCAGTGAAAGTTTCGGCAGGGAGCTGTTTTTT.

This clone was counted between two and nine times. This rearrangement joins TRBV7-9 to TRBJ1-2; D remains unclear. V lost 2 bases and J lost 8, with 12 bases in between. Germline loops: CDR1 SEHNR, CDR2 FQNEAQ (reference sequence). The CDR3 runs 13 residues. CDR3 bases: TGTGCCAGCAGCTTATTCGAAGAGAACGGCTACACCTTC. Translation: CASSLFEENGYTF.

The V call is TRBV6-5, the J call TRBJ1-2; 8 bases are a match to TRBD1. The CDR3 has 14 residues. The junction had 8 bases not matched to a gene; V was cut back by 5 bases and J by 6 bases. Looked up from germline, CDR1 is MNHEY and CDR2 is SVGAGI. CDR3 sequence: CASSQRTGRNGYTF. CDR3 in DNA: TGTGCCAGCAGTCAAAGGACAGGGAGGAATGGCTACACCTTC.